Shown below are 23 T cell receptor beta chains from a single sample sequenced in a study of T cell repertoires in cytomegalovirus infection. TCRdb passed the reads through MiXCR, listing each CDR3 protein once. The data show about 530,000 distinct CDR3 sequences, more than 25% seen once. Material for sequencing was PBMCs. These receptors were obtained from a human donor in good health (CMV status not recorded). Some clones in this sample may be carry-over from other donors' samples.

CDR3 in DNA: TGTGCCAGCAGCCATTCAGGCGGGAGGGCCACAGATACGCAGTATTTT. Amino acids: CASSHSGGRATDTQYF. This chain uses TRBV5-4 with TRBJ2-3, with TRBD2 identical over 9 bases. Germline V gives CDR1 SGHNT, CDR2 YYREEE (reference sequence). This CDR3 comprises 16 residues. V lost 4 bases, J lost 2 bases, and 8 bases stayed unmatched.

This clonotype was counted a few times. V and J are TRBV4-1 and TRBJ1-6; D is perhaps TRBD1 (5 bases). Germline V gene sequence: CDR1 MGHRA, CDR2 YSYEKL. The CDR3 has 16 amino acids. The V end lost 0 bases, the J end lost 4 bases, and 10 bases lay between the germline ends. CDR3 amino acids: CASSQEEGKYNSPLHF. The CDR3 DNA is TGCGCCAGCAGCCAAGAAGAGGGGAAGTATAATTCACCCCTCCACTTT.

V and J are TRBV6-2 or TRBV6-3 and TRBJ2-3; 12 bases are shared with TRBD2. V trimming: 0 bases; J trimming: 6 bases; junction bases outside the gene matches: 7. The CDR3 is made up of 17 amino acids. Germline V CDR1 and CDR2: MNHEY, SVGEGT. As DNA, the CDR3 is TGTGCCAGCAGTTACTCCCTAGCGGGAGGGCCGGGGGATACGCAGTATTTT. Residues: CASSYSLAGGPGDTQYF.

The chain is built from TRBV5-6 and TRBJ1-1; 9 bases line up with TRBD1. CDR1 and CDR2 from the germline V gene are SGHDT and YYEEEE. This CDR3 is 12 amino acids long. After removal of 4 bases from V and 10 bases from J, the junction contained 5 bases not matched to a gene. CDR3 nucleotides: TGTGCCAGCAGCACGGGACAGGGAGTAGCTTTCTTT. It yields the protein CASSTGQGVAFF. Looking up the rest from reference TRBV5-6 and TRBJ1-1 gives the full variable domain: DAGVTQSPTHLIKTRGQQVTLRCSPKSGHDTVSWYQQALGQGPQFIFQYYEEEERQRGNFPDRFSGHQFPNYSSELNVNALLLGDSALYLCASSTGQGVAFFGQGTRLTVV.

This clonotype was picked up a small number of times. V and J are TRBV15 and TRBJ2-3; D is possibly TRBD1 or TRBD2 (5 bases each). This CDR3 comprises 14 residues. Deletions cut 0 bases from V and 4 bases from J, with 8 bases between. CDR1 is LNHNV and CDR2 is YYDKDF in the germline V gene (reference sequence). Here the CDR3 reads CATSRDRGPDTQYF. In DNA, the CDR3 is TGTGCCACCAGCAGAGATAGGGGACCAGATACGCAGTATTTT.

There are a few counts of this clonotype. J is TRBJ1-2 and V is TRBV6-5, with D tentatively TRBD1 (5 bases). Germline values: CDR1 MNHEY, CDR2 SVGAGI. V lost 6 bases to trimming and J lost 1 base, with 15 bases between them. This CDR3 has 15 amino acids. The CDR3 region has the DNA TGTGCCAGCAGCCGACTTGCAGGGCTTAACTATGGCTACACCTTC. This translates into CASSRLAGLNYGYTF.

This clonotype was counted at least ten times. The chain's CDR3 is CASRQIGTYEQYF. The CDR3 DNA reads as TGTGCCAGCAGGCAAATAGGGACCTACGAGCAGTACTTC. The V and J genes are TRBV7-2 and TRBJ2-7, with no clear D. There are 13 residues in the CDR3. Trimming cost V 6 bases and J 2 bases, with 11 bases left between them. Germline CDR1 and CDR2: SGHTA and FQGNSA.

The chain is built from TRBV6-1 and TRBJ2-7; the match to TRBD2 covers 12 bases. CDR1 MNHNS and CDR2 SASEGT come from the germline V gene. The CDR3 runs 15 residues. J lost 5 bases, V lost 6 bases, and 8 bases had no gene match. The CDR3 loop is CASRSSGRGSHEQYV. The CDR3 region has the DNA TGTGCCAGCAGATCTAGCGGGAGGGGTTCCCACGAGCAGTACGTC.

This clonotype was observed a few times. V and J are TRBV6-1 and TRBJ1-1; D possibly corresponds to TRBD1 (5 bases). Germline CDR1 reads MNHNS; CDR2 reads SASEGT. The CDR3 is made up of 15 amino acids. V lost 8 bases to trimming and J lost 5 bases, with 21 bases between them. In nucleotides, the CDR3 is TGTGCCAGCGTTGGGACTTTATGGGATCCTACTGAAGCTTTCTTT. It is translated as CASVGTLWDPTEAFF.

The genes are TRBV5-3 and TRBJ2-3, with 9 bases aligning to TRBD1. TRBV5-3 is an open reading frame whose function is uncertain. The trim removed 10 bases at V and 4 bases at J, leaving 7 bases unmatched. This CDR3 is 13 amino acids long. The CDR3 loop is CADGQGMPDTQYF. The CDR3 nucleotides are TGTGCCGACGGACAGGGGATGCCAGATACGCAGTATTTT.

V gene TRBV18 combines with J gene TRBJ2-5; 11 nucleotides align to TRBD2. J gave up 4 bases and V 1 base, and 8 bases lay outside the gene matches. CDR1 is KGHSH and CDR2 is LQKENI in the germline V gene. CDR3 length: 17 amino acids. CDR3 nucleotides: TGTGCCAGCTCACCACTTACCGGGACTAGCGGCAGAGAGACCCAGTACTTC. Its translation: CASSPLTGTSGRETQYF. Combining the CDR3 with reference TRBV18 and TRBJ2-5 gives the whole variable domain NAGVMQNPRHLVRRRGQEARLRCSPMKGHSHVYWYRQLPEEGLKFMVYLQKENIIDESGMPKERFSAEFPKEGPSILRIQQVVRGDSAAYFCASSPLTGTSGRETQYFGPGTRLLVL.

J is TRBJ2-5 and V is TRBV10-3; TRBD2 aligns across 11 bases. CDR3 length: 15 amino acids. V lost 7 bases and J lost 5; bases outside the gene matches: 9. Germline V lookup: CDR1 ENHRY, CDR2 SYGVKD. CDR3 in amino acids: CAITRGLAAGETQYF. DNA for the CDR3: TGTGCCATCACCCGGGGACTAGCGGCGGGGGAGACCCAGTACTTC.

The chain links TRBV7-2 to TRBJ2-5; 14 nucleotides match TRBD2. The V gene's germline CDR1 is SGHTA and CDR2 FQGNSA. Trimming took 4 bases from V and 4 from J; bases not matched to a gene: 2. The CDR3 covers 15 residues. DNA of the CDR3: TGTGCCAGCAGCTCAGGGACTAGCGGGAGAGAGACCCAGTACTTC. As protein: CASSSGTSGRETQYF.

This rearrangement joins TRBV27 to TRBJ2-5; unclear D gene. The CDR3 loop spans 13 amino acids. V lost 7 bases, J lost 5 bases, and 14 bases lay in between. Germline CDR1 and CDR2: MNHEY and SMNVEV (reference sequence). The CDR3 protein is CASKYASRETQYF. The CDR3 region has the DNA TGTGCCAGCAAGTATGCCAGCCGGGAGACCCAGTACTTC.

The chain has TRBV20-1 and TRBJ1-2; D is unresolved. This CDR3 has 16 amino acids. CDR1 and CDR2 (germline): DFQATT, SNEGSKA (reference sequence). Trimming removed 0 bases at V and 0 bases at J, with 14 bases between. The CDR3 loop is CSARDLGLPSNYGYTF. The DNA of the CDR3 is TGCAGTGCTAGAGATCTCGGACTTCCATCTAACTATGGCTACACCTTC.

This clonotype occurred a few times. The chain links TRBV20-1 to TRBJ2-1, with D possibly TRBD2 on 5 matching bases. In germline, CDR1 is DFQATT, CDR2 SNEGSKA (reference sequence). The length of the CDR3 is 15 residues. The germline V and J ends were trimmed by 6 bases and 0 bases, with 15 bases remaining between them. The CDR3 DNA follows: TGCAGTGCCACCCGTCTCGGGGTCTCCTACAATGAGCAGTTCTTC. Protein: CSATRLGVSYNEQFF.

The chain has TRBV19 and TRBJ1-1; D not resolved. CDR3 length: 14 amino acids. The germline V and J ends were trimmed by 7 bases and 0 bases, with 12 bases remaining between them. Germline CDR1 and CDR2: LNHDA and SQIVND (reference sequence). CDR3 nucleotides: TGTGCCAGTATGGAGAGGAGCCTGAACACTGAAGCTTTCTTT. Amino acids: CASMERSLNTEAFF.

This chain uses TRBV12-5 with TRBJ1-1; tentatively, D is TRBD1 (5 bases). In germline, CDR1 is LGHNT, CDR2 FRNRAP. This CDR3 spans 16 amino acids. V was shortened by 2 bases and J by 4 bases, with 17 bases between the two germline ends. As DNA, the CDR3 is TGTGCTAGTGGTTTGATTAAGGCAGGGTCGAGCACTGAAGCTTTCTTT. It yields the protein CASGLIKAGSSTEAFF.

V and J are TRBV7-2 and TRBJ2-2; the D gene could be TRBD1 or TRBD2 (5 bases each). V was cut by 4 bases and J by 6 bases, with 9 bases left in between. The CDR3 totals 13 residues. Germline V gene data show CDR1 as SGHTA and CDR2 as FQGNSA. The CDR3 region has the DNA TGTGCCAGCAGCTCGTGGGGACCCGGGGAGCTGTTTTTT. Translation gives CASSSWGPGELFF.

The rearrangement links TRBV11-2 to TRBJ2-1; 10 positions agree with TRBD2. CDR1 is SGHAT and CDR2 is FQNNGV in the germline V gene. This CDR3 spans 18 amino acids. V dropped 0 bases and J dropped 1; count of bases not matched to a gene: 6. The CDR3 is CASSLEGSGRRSYNEQFF. The CDR3 nucleotides read TGTGCCAGCAGCTTAGAGGGTAGCGGGAGGAGGTCCTACAATGAGCAGTTCTTC.

The table lists this clonotype with a few counts. The chain employs TRBV19 and TRBJ2-5; the D gene is possibly TRBD1 (5 bases). Germline V lookup: CDR1 LNHDA, CDR2 SQIVND (reference sequence). This CDR3 comprises 16 residues. Trimming took 2 bases from V and 0 from J, leaving 13 bases between them. The CDR3 loop is CASSISRTLYQETQYF. The DNA for the CDR3 is TGTGCCAGTAGTATATCGCGGACATTGTACCAAGAGACCCAGTACTTC. The complete variable domain, with remaining parts taken from reference TRBV19 and TRBJ2-5, reads DGGITQSPKYLFRKEGQNVTLSCEQNLNHDAMYWYRQDPGQGLRLIYYSQIVNDFQKGDIAEGYSVSREKKESFPLTVTSAQKNPTAFYLCASSISRTLYQETQYFGPGTRLLVL.

V and J are TRBV12-3 or TRBV12-4 and TRBJ1-2, with D maybe TRBD1 (5 bases). V dropped 4 bases and J dropped 4 bases, with 10 bases sitting between them. The CDR3 sequence is 13 residues long. DNA of the CDR3: TGTGCCAGCAGTTGGGGGACGAGCTATGGCTACACCTTC. It translates to CASSWGTSYGYTF.

This clonotype was detected only a few times. Mismatch with germline at one junction end may stem from a read error. The rearrangement uses TRBV7-7 and TRBJ2-1; D is uncertain. The CDR3 has 14 amino acids. From germline, CDR1 is SSHAT and CDR2 FNYEAQ (reference sequence). This chain's CDR3 is CASSLGPSDNEQFF. For the CDR3, the DNA is TGTGCTAGCAGCTTAGGCCCGTCCGACAATGAGCAGTTCTTC.